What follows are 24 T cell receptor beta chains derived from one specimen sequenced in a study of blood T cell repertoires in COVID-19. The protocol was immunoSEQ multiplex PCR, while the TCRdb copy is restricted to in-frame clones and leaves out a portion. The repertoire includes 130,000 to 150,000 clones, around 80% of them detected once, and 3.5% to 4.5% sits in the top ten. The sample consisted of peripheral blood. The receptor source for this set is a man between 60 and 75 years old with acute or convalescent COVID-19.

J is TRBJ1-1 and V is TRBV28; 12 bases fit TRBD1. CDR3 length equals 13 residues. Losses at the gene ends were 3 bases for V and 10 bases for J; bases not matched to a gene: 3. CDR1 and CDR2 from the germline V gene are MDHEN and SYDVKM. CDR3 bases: TGTGCCAGCAGTTTCGGGACAGGGGGCTCAGCTTTCTTT. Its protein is CASSFGTGGSAFF.

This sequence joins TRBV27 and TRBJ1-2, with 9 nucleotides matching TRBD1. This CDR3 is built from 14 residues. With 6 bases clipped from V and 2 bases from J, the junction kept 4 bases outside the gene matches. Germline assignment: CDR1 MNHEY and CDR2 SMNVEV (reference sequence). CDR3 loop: CASSTGTGNYGYTF. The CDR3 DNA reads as TGTGCCAGCAGCACCGGGACAGGGAACTATGGCTACACCTTC.

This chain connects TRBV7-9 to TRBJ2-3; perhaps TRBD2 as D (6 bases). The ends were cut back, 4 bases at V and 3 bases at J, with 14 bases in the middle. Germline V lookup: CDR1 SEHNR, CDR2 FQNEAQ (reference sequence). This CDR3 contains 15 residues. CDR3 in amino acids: CASSSRLEGTDTQYF. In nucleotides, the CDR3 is TGTGCCAGCAGCTCGCGACTAGAGGGGACAGATACGCAGTATTTT.

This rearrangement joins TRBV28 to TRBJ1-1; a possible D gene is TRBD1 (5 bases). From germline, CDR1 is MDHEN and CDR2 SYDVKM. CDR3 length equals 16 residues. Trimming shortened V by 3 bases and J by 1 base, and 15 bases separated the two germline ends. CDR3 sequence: CASSFPQRGRNTEAFF. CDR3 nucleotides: TGTGCCAGCAGTTTCCCCCAGCGGGGACGGAACACTGAAGCTTTCTTT.

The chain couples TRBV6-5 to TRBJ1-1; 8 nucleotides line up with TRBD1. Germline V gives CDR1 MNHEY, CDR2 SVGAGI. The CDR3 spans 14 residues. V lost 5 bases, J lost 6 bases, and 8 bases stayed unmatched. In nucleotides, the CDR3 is TGTGCCAGCAGTCACAGGACAGGGCAAGCTGAAGCTTTCTTT. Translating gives CASSHRTGQAEAFF.

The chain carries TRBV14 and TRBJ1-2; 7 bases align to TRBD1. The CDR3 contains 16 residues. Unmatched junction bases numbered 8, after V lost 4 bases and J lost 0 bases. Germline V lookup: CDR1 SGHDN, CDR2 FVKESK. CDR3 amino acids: CASSPRGGQTNYGYTF. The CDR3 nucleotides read TGTGCCAGCAGCCCCCGGGGGGGACAGACTAACTATGGCTACACCTTC.

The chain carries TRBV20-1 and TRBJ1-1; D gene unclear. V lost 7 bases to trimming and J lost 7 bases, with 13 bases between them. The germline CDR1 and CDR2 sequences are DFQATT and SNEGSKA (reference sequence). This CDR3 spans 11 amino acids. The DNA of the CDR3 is TGCAGTGATGTTGAAGAGGGTGAAGCTTTCTTT. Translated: CSDVEEGEAFF.

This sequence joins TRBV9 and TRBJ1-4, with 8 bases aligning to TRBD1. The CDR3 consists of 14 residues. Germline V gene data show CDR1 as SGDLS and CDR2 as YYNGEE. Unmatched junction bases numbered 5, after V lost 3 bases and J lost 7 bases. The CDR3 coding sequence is TGTGCCAGCAGCGGCGGACAGGGTAGTGAAAAACTGTTTTTT. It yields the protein CASSGGQGSEKLFF.

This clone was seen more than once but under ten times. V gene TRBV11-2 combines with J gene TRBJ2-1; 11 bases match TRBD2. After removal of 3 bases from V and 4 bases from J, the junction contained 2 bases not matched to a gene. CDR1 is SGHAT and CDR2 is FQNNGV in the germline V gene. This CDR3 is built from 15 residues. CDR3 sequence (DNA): TGTGCCAGCAGCTTCGGGACTAGCGGTTACAATGAGCAGTTCTTC. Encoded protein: CASSFGTSGYNEQFF.

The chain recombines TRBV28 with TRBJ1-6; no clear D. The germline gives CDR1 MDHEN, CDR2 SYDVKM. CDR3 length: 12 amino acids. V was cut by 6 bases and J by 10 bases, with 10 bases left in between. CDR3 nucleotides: TGTGCCAGCAGCCTCCCTCGGTCACCCCTCCACTTT. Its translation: CASSLPRSPLHF.

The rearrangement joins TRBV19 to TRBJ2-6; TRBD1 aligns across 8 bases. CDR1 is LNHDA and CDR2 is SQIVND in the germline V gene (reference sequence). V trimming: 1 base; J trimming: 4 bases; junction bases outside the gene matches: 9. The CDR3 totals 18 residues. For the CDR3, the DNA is TGTGCCAGTAGTATAGGGGGCAGGGGGCGTTCCGGGGCCAACGTCCTGACTTTC. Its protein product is CASSIGGRGRSGANVLTF.

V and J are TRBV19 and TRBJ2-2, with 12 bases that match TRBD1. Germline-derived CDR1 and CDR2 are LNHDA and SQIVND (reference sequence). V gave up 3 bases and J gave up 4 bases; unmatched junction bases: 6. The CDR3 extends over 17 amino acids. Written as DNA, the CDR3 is TGTGCCAGTAGTATCTGGGGACAGGGGGCCAGCACCGGGGAGCTGTTTTTT. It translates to CASSIWGQGASTGELFF.

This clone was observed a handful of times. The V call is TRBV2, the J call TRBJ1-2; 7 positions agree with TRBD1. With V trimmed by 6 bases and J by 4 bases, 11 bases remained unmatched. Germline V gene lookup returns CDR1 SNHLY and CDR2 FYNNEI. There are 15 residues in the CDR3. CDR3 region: CASSQGGTATYGYTF. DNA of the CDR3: TGTGCCAGCAGCCAAGGAGGGACAGCGACCTATGGCTACACCTTC.

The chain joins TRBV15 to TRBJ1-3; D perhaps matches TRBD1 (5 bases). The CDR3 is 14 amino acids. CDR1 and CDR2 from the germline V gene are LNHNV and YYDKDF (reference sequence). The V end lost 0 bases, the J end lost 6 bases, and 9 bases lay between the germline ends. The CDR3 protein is CATSREAGLNTIYF. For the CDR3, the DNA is TGTGCCACCAGCAGAGAGGCAGGGTTAAACACCATATATTTT.

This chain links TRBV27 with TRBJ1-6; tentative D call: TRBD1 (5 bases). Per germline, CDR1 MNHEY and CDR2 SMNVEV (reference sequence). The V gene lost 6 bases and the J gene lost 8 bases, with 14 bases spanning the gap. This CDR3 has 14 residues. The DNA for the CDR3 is TGTGCCAGCAGCCCAACAGGTGGATATTCACCCCTCCACTTT. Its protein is CASSPTGGYSPLHF.

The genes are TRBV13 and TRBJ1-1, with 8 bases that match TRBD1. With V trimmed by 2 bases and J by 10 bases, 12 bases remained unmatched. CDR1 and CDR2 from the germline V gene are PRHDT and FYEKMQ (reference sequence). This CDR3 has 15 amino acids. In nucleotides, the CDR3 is TGTGCCAGCAGCTTATGGGCAGGGGGCGTTGATGGAGCTTTCTTT. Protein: CASSLWAGGVDGAFF.

CDR3 nucleotide sequence: TGTGCCAGCAGCCCATACCCAACTAGCGGGACACTTGCGCAGTTCTTC. This codes for CASSPYPTSGTLAQFF. This chain joins TRBV7-3 and TRBJ2-1, with TRBD2 matching over 10 bases. Germline CDR1 is SGHTA and CDR2 is FQGTGA. Germline trimming cut 5 bases from V and 12 bases from J; bases unmatched to any gene: 16. This CDR3 region has 16 residues.

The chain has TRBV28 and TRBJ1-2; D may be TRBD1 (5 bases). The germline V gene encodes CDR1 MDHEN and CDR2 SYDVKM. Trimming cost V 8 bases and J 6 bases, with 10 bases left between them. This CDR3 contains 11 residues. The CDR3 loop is CASSGLNGYTF. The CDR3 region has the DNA TGTGCCAGCTCAGGGCTAAATGGCTACACCTTC.

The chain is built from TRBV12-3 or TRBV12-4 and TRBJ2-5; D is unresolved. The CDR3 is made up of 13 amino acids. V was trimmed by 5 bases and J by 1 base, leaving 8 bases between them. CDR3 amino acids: CASSVSGQETQYF. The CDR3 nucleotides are TGTGCCAGCAGTGTCTCGGGCCAAGAGACCCAGTACTTC.

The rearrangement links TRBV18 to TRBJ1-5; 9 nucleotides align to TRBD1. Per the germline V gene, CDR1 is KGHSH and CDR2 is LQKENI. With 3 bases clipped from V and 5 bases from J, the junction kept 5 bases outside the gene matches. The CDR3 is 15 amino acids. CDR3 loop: CASSPTTGGDQPQHF. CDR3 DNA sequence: TGTGCCAGCTCACCTACAACAGGGGGCGATCAGCCCCAGCATTTT.

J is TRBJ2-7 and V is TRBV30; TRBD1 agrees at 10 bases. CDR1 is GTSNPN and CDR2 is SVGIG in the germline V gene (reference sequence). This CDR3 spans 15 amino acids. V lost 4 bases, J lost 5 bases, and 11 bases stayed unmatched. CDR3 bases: TGTGCCTGGAATCCAGGGACAGGGGTTGTCCACGAGCAGTACTTC. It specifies CAWNPGTGVVHEQYF.

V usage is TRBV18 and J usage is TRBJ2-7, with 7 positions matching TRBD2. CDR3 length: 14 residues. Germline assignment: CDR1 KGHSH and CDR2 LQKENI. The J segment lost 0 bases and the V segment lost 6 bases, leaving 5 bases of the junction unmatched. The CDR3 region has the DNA TGTGCCAGCTCCCTAGCGGCGAGCTCCTACGAGCAGTACTTC. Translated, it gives CASSLAASSYEQYF.

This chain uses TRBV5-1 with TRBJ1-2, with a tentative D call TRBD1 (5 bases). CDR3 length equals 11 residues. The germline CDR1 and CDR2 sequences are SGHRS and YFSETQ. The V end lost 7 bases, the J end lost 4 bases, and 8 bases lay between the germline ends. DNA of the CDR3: TGCGCCAGCGGCGACAGCTATGGCTACACCTTC. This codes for CASGDSYGYTF. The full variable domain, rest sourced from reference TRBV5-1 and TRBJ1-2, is KAGVTQTPRYLIKTRGQQVTLSCSPISGHRSVSWYQQTPGQGLQFLFEYFSETQRNKGNFPGRFSGRQFSNSRSEMNVSTLELGDSALYLCASGDSYGYTFGSGTRLTVV.

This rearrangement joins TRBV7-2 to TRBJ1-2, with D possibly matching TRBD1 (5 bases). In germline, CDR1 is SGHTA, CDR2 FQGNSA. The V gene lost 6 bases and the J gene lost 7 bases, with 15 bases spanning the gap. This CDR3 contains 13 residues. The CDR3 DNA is TGTGCCAGCAGGATTGCCCAGGGTGGTGGCTACACCTTC. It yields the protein CASRIAQGGGYTF.